The 28 T cell receptor beta chains presented below share a single source sample, sequenced in a study of Tregs in tolerant kidney transplant recipients (dated by TCRdb to between 2018 and 2021). The method was the immunoSEQ multiplex PCR assay. Here the immuneACCESS table is served through TCRdb, limited to in-frame sequences with V and J called. Missing clones are a known gap in these copies; in checked studies unresolved V genes cover under half, and the rest lacks a known reason. The data table for this sample lists about 23,000 clones. In total, the top ten clones hold 4.1% of the sample. The time point label for this specimen denotes: 6 months after combined kidney and bone marrow transplant. The transplants used related donors along with nonmyeloablative bone marrow transplantation, and in the human trials mixed chimerism was transient. The material sequenced was CD4+ T cells from blood (PBMCs), taken 6 months after the transplant. These receptors originate from a human patient who received a combined kidney and bone marrow transplant. After a transplant, not all T cells may be the patient's own; some may come from the graft donor.

A note on this clone: With the read ending 3 residues before the CDR3 end, the germline J gene is used to fill in that end. The genes are TRBV6-2 or TRBV6-3 and TRBJ1-1; D perhaps matches TRBD1 (6 bases). The CDR3 covers 13 residues. Trimming shortened V by 7 bases and J by 5 bases, and 14 bases separated the two germline ends. Germline V lookup: CDR1 MNHEY, CDR2 SVGEGT. The sequenced part of the CDR3 DNA is TGTGCCAGCACCCCACAGGGCGGGACTGAA. It specifies CASTPQGGTE. The complete CDR3 sequence is CASTPQGGTEAFF.

As to this clone: With the read ending 3 residues before the CDR3 end, the germline J gene is used to fill in that end. The chain combines TRBV20-1 with TRBJ1-1; D remains ambiguous. Germline CDR1 reads DFQATT; CDR2 reads SNEGSKA (reference sequence). CDR3 length: 12 residues. Trimming removed 3 bases from V and 5 bases from J, with 10 bases in between. The CDR3 protein is CSASNPSTEAFF. The covered CDR3 bases are TGCAGTGCTAGTAATCCGTCGACTGAA.

Remarks on this clone: Read sequence stops 3 residues before the CDR3 end, and the germline J gene provides the missing end. This sequence joins TRBV18 and TRBJ1-5, with D possibly being TRBD1 (5 bases). V was clipped by 5 bases and J by 1 base, with 18 bases between them. Germline loops: CDR1 KGHSH, CDR2 LQKENI. The CDR3 extends over 17 amino acids. This chain's CDR3 is CASSDRAGWSSNQPQHF. The CDR3 DNA, read in part, is TGTGCCAGCTCAGATAGGGCAGGGTGGTCGAGCAATCAGCCC.

As concerns this clone: The read gets to within 3 residues of the CDR3 end, and the germline J gene fills in the rest. V usage is TRBV2 and J usage is TRBJ2-5; maybe TRBD2 (6 bases). The CDR3 is 15 residues long. V lost 1 base and J 5 bases, leaving 14 bases between the germline ends. Germline V lookup: CDR1 SNHLY, CDR2 FYNNEI. The sequenced part of the CDR3 DNA is TGTGCCAGCAGTGAAGACCTGGGCCGGGGGGAGACC. It codes for CASSEDLGRGET. The CDR3 in full is CASSEDLGRGETQYF. The whole variable domain, filled in from reference TRBV2 and TRBJ2-5, reads EPEVTQTPSHQVTQMGQEVILRCVPISNHLYFYWYRQILGQKVEFLVSFYNNEISEKSEIFDDQFSVERPDGSNFTLKIRSTKLEDSAMYFCASSEDLGRGETQYFGPGTRLLVL.

Note on this clone: Sequencing ends 3 residues short of the CDR3 end; the germline J gene provides the rest. The chain has TRBV5-4 and TRBJ1-4; D might be TRBD1 (6 bases). There are 15 residues in the CDR3. V was trimmed by 4 bases and J by 6 bases, leaving 16 bases between them. Germline V CDR1 and CDR2: SGHNT, YYREEE (reference sequence). CDR3 in amino acids: CASSAGTKSYEKLFF. The CDR3 bases that were read are TGTGCCAGCAGCGCCGGGACAAAGTCATATGAAAAA. Looking up the rest from reference TRBV5-4 and TRBJ1-4 gives the full variable domain: ETGVTQSPTHLIKTRGQQVTLRCSSQSGHNTVSWYQQALGQGPQFIFQYYREEENGRGNFPPRFSGLQFPNYSSELNVNALELDDSALYLCASSAGTKSYEKLFFGSGTQLSVL.

Notes on this clone: Germline and junction disagree at one end, which may indicate a read error. The read gets to within 3 residues of the CDR3 end, and the germline J gene fills in the rest. The rearrangement links TRBV6-4 to TRBJ2-4; TRBD2 is a possible D gene (5 bases). The CDR3 is made up of 16 amino acids. In germline, CDR1 is MRHNA, CDR2 SNTAGT. The CDR3 region is CASSDYYLIAKNIQYF. The DNA read from the CDR3 is TGTGCCAGCAGCGACTACTACCTCATAGCCAAAAACATT.

Note on this clone: From the germline J gene comes the end of the CDR3, since the read stops 3 residues before it. The rearrangement uses TRBV20-1 and TRBJ2-3; D is perhaps TRBD1 (6 bases). Per the germline V gene, CDR1 is DFQATT and CDR2 is SNEGSKA (reference sequence). V lost 0 bases, J lost 2 bases, and 12 bases lay in between. The CDR3 is 15 amino acids. The DNA read from the CDR3 is TGCAGTGCTAGAGATCCGCAGGGGATCACAGATACG. Its protein product is CSARDPQGITDT. The entire CDR3 protein is CSARDPQGITDTQYF.

The CDR3 protein is CAWTGGDRVVAFF. The part of the CDR3 DNA that was read is TGTGCCTGGACGGGTGGGGACAGGGTTGTG. The V gene is TRBV30, the J gene TRBJ1-1, with 9 bases fitting TRBD1. With the read ending 3 residues before the CDR3 end, the germline J gene is used to fill in that end. Germline V gene lookup returns CDR1 GTSNPN and CDR2 SVGIG (reference sequence). The CDR3 runs 13 residues.

In the case of this clone: The read stops 3 residues short of the end of the CDR3; the missing end is completed from the germline J gene. The rearrangement uses TRBV4-1 and TRBJ2-5; perhaps TRBD2 as D (7 bases). Per the germline V gene, CDR1 is MGHRA and CDR2 is YSYEKL. The CDR3 runs 15 residues. Between the trimmed V and J ends, which lost 5 bases and 2 bases, there was a span of 15 bases. The CDR3 region is CASSVRGDTQETQYF. Incomplete CDR3 DNA: TGCGCCAGCAGCGTCCGGGGGGACACACAAGAGACC.

Notes on this clone: The sequence runs out 3 residues before the end of the CDR3; the remainder is reconstructed from the germline J gene. The rearrangement uses TRBV10-3 and TRBJ2-5; D gene unclear. Germline loops: CDR1 ENHRY, CDR2 SYGVKD. V was shortened by 6 bases and J by 3 bases, with 8 bases between the two germline ends. The CDR3 covers 12 residues. CDR3 protein: CAIRAEKETQYF. The CDR3 DNA, read in part, is TGTGCCATCAGGGCGGAAAAAGAGACC.

The CDR3 loop is CASSPPEGVQFEQFF. CDR3 DNA (partial): TGTGCCAGCTCACCACCGGAAGGGGTACAATTTGAG. The V and J genes are TRBV18 and TRBJ2-1, with a tentative D call TRBD1 (5 bases). The read halts 3 residues ahead of the CDR3 end, with the missing end drawn from the germline J gene. The germline V gene encodes CDR1 KGHSH and CDR2 LQKENI. The V and J ends lost 0 bases and 9 bases respectively, with 15 bases between them. This CDR3 is built from 15 residues.

In regard to this clone: The read finishes 3 residues shy of the CDR3 end, and the germline J gene is used to complete it. The chain employs TRBV10-1 and TRBJ2-1, with TRBD1 matching over 10 bases. V trimming: 9 bases; J trimming: 8 bases; junction bases outside the gene matches: 16. Germline CDR1 is WNHNN and CDR2 is SYGVQD (reference sequence). This CDR3 comprises 16 residues. The DNA read from the CDR3 is TGCGCCAGTTCGACAGGGGGCGATGCTAGTATCGATGAG. Translating gives CASSTGGDASIDE. In full, the CDR3 is CASSTGGDASIDEQFF.

Turning to this clone: The read terminates 3 residues before the CDR3 end, so the remaining end is supplied by the germline J gene. The chain carries TRBV6-1 and TRBJ1-5; no reliable D call. The V gene's germline CDR1 is MNHNS and CDR2 SASEGT. V gave up 1 base and J gave up 8 bases, with 15 bases separating them. The CDR3 loop spans 15 amino acids. Partial CDR3 DNA: TGTGCCAGCAGTGAAGTAGGCGGAGTAACTGAGCCC. Translating gives CASSEVGGVTEP. The entire CDR3 sequence reads CASSEVGGVTEPQHF.

Turning to this clone: The read ends 3 residues shy of where the CDR3 ends; the end is completed using the germline J gene. V is TRBV6-1 and J is TRBJ1-5; no clear D gene. Between the trimmed V and J ends, which lost 3 bases and 4 bases, there was a span of 7 bases. This CDR3 spans 13 amino acids. CDR1 and CDR2 from the germline V gene are MNHNS and SASEGT. CDR3: CASSESSNQPQHF. The DNA read from the CDR3 is TGTGCCAGCAGTGAGTCCTCTAATCAGCCC.

Note on this clone: The CDR3 end is not reached by the read, which stops 3 residues before it; the germline J gene fills it in. This chain links TRBV7-6 with TRBJ2-5; a weak D match, TRBD2 (6 bases). CDR3 length equals 16 residues. Germline V gene sequence: CDR1 SGHVS, CDR2 FNYEAQ. V was pared by 1 base and J by 5 bases, with 17 bases between. CDR3 protein: CASSLGGPRAGETQYF. The DNA read from the CDR3 is TGTGCCAGCAGCTTAGGGGGACCCCGGGCGGGGGAGACC.

As regards this clone: The CDR3 extends 3 residues past the end of the read, so its final part is completed from the germline J gene. This chain connects TRBV20-1 to TRBJ2-7; 12 bases line up with TRBD2. The V and J ends lost 1 base and 3 bases, in that order; junction bases with no gene match: 10. This CDR3 is 17 amino acids long. CDR1 is DFQATT and CDR2 is SNEGSKA in the germline V gene (reference sequence). This CDR3 is CSARGPFRTSGIYEQYF. The covered CDR3 bases are TGCAGTGCTAGAGGACCCTTTAGGACTAGCGGGATCTACGAG.

Comment on this clone: From the germline J gene comes the end of the CDR3, since the read stops 3 residues before it. The chain carries TRBV6-2 or TRBV6-3 and TRBJ1-2; TRBD1 matches at 8 bases. The V and J ends lost 8 bases and 6 bases, in that order; junction bases with no gene match: 8. CDR3 length: 13 amino acids. Per the germline V gene, CDR1 is MNHEY and CDR2 is SVGEGT. CDR3 protein: CASWTGRQHGYTF. The part of the CDR3 DNA that was read is TGTGCCAGCTGGACAGGGCGGCAACATGGC.

On this clone: Read data end 3 residues before the CDR3 end; the end is taken from the germline J gene. The gene calls are TRBV7-2 and TRBJ2-4, with a possible D match to TRBD1 (6 bases). The CDR3 spans 13 residues. Trimming removed 5 bases at V and 1 base at J, with 6 bases between. Germline lookup yields CDR1 SGHTA and CDR2 FQGNSA. The part of the CDR3 DNA that was read is TGTGCCAGCAGCACAGGGGCCAAAAACATT. It codes for CASSTGAKNI. The complete CDR3 protein is CASSTGAKNIQYF. Full variable domain (remainder filled in from reference TRBV7-2 and TRBJ2-4): GAGVSQSPSNKVTEKGKDVELRCDPISGHTALYWYRQSLGQGLEFLIYFQGNSAPDKSGLPSDRFSAERTGGSVSTLTIQRTQQEDSAVYLCASSTGAKNIQYFGAGTRLSVL.

CDR3 DNA, as far as it was read: TGCGCCAGCAGCCTTAGCGGGGTTTCCTACGAG. Translated, it gives CASSLSGVSYE. The full CDR3 is CASSLSGVSYEQYF. This chain uses TRBV5-1 with TRBJ2-7; 8 nucleotides align to TRBD2. With the read ending 3 residues before the CDR3 end, the germline J gene is used to fill in that end. Germline lookup yields CDR1 SGHRS and CDR2 YFSETQ. The CDR3 covers 14 residues. Trimming cost V 4 bases and J 1 base; bases outside gene matches: 4.

As for this clone: The CDR3 end lies 3 residues beyond the end of the read and is filled in from the germline J gene. This chain connects TRBV18 to TRBJ1-2; 10 bases are shared with TRBD1. The CDR3 length is 20 residues. The germline CDR1 and CDR2 sequences are KGHSH and LQKENI. V was clipped by 6 bases and J by 1 base; unmatched bases: 20. The covered CDR3 bases are TGTGCCAGCTCGCCAACGGCAGTCCGGGACAGGGGCGAGTATAACTATGGC. Residues: CASSPTAVRDRGEYNYG. The whole CDR3 region reads CASSPTAVRDRGEYNYGYTF.

Note on this clone: Read data end 3 residues before the CDR3 end; the end is taken from the germline J gene. This chain connects TRBV7-6 to TRBJ1-6; tentatively, D is TRBD1 (6 bases). This CDR3 comprises 15 residues. Trimming removed 0 bases at V and 4 bases at J, with 7 bases between. Germline V gene data show CDR1 as SGHVS and CDR2 as FNYEAQ. The CDR3 loop is CASSLAGQYNSPLHF. The sequenced part of the CDR3 DNA is TGTGCCAGCAGCTTAGCCGGACAGTATAATTCACCC.

Of note for this clone: The CDR3 goes on 3 residues after the read ends, and that part is filled in from the germline J gene. The chain is built from TRBV7-2 and TRBJ2-4, with TRBD1 as a possible D gene (5 bases). Between the trimmed V and J ends, which lost 5 bases and 0 bases, there was a span of 11 bases. The CDR3 has 15 residues. Germline assignment: CDR1 SGHTA and CDR2 FQGNSA. The sequenced CDR3 bases are TGTGCCAGCAGCCCAGTGGGGCTAGCCAAAAACATT. Residues: CASSPVGLAKNI. The complete CDR3 sequence is CASSPVGLAKNIQYF.

For this clone: The sequenced fragment ends 3 residues before the CDR3 boundary, so the rest is inferred from the germline J gene. V usage is TRBV15 and J usage is TRBJ2-5, with no clear D. This CDR3 contains 13 residues. Germline assignment: CDR1 LNHNV and CDR2 YYDKDF (reference sequence). The V and J ends lost 5 bases and 2 bases respectively, with 9 bases between them. The covered CDR3 bases are TGTGCCACCAGCTTTGGTCTACAAGAGACC. This codes for CATSFGLQET. The CDR3 in its entirety is CATSFGLQETQYF.

On this clone: Other DNA sequences in this sample translate to the same CDR3. The CDR3 bases that were read are TGTGCCAGCTCACCCTCCGTGGGACAGGGCTTTGGC. This sequence encodes CASSPSVGQGFG. The whole CDR3 sequence is CASSPSVGQGFGYTF. This chain joins TRBV18 and TRBJ1-2; 9 bases map to TRBD1. The CDR3 end falls 3 residues outside the read, so it is completed with the germline J gene. This CDR3 comprises 15 residues. The germline CDR1 and CDR2 sequences are KGHSH and LQKENI. V was pared by 3 bases and J by 7 bases, with 9 bases of the junction left unmatched.

Details on this clone: The read finishes 3 residues shy of the CDR3 end, and the germline J gene is used to complete it. The chain couples TRBV27 to TRBJ1-6; a weak D match, TRBD1 (6 bases). The germline V and J ends were trimmed by 3 bases and 6 bases, with 15 bases remaining between them. The CDR3 has 16 residues. CDR1 MNHEY and CDR2 SMNVEV come from the germline V gene (reference sequence). The CDR3 protein is CASSFSGASGNSPLHF. Partial CDR3 DNA: TGTGCCAGCAGTTTCTCAGGGGCTTCGGGTAATTCACCC.

Judged by frequency, this clone is medium-sized. The observed sequence ends 3 residues before the CDR3 terminus, with the missing tail filled in from the germline J gene. V is TRBV5-4 and J is TRBJ2-5; D is uncertain. Deletions cut 4 bases from V and 5 bases from J, with 18 bases between. CDR1 and CDR2 from the germline V gene are SGHNT and YYREEE (reference sequence). The CDR3 has 15 residues. The CDR3 bases that were read are TGTGCCAGCAGCATAGGGTCCCCCCGCAGTGAGACC. Translated, it gives CASSIGSPRSET. In full, the CDR3 reads CASSIGSPRSETQYF.

As concerns this clone: The sequence runs out 3 residues before the end of the CDR3; the remainder is reconstructed from the germline J gene. The gene calls are TRBV10-3 and TRBJ1-1; D possibly corresponds to TRBD1 (6 bases). Germline lookup yields CDR1 ENHRY and CDR2 SYGVKD. This CDR3 is built from 12 residues. CDR3 protein: CAINRVSAEAFF. The sequenced part of the CDR3 DNA is TGTGCCATCAACAGGGTTTCCGCCGAA.

With respect to this clone: Coverage ceases 3 residues before the CDR3 finishes, and the germline J gene fills in the end. The chain has TRBV20-1 and TRBJ2-7; D may be TRBD1 (6 bases). Germline V gives CDR1 DFQATT, CDR2 SNEGSKA (reference sequence). The CDR3 loop spans 14 amino acids. Trimming took 4 bases from V and 1 from J, leaving 14 bases between them. The sequenced CDR3 bases are TGCAGTGCTACGTCCCGGGACAATTCCTACGAG. This translates into CSATSRDNSYE. The complete CDR3 protein is CSATSRDNSYEQYF.